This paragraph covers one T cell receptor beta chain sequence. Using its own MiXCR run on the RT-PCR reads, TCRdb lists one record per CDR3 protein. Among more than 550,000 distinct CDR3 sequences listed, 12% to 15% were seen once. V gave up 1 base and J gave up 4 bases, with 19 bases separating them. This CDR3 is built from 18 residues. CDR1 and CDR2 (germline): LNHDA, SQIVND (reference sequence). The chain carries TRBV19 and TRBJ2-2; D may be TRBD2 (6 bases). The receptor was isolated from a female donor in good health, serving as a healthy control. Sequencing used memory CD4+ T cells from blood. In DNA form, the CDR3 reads TGTGCCAGTAGTATAGCGGCTAGCGTAGCCTTTAGCACCGGGGAGCTGTTTTTT. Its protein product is CASSIAASVAFSTGELFF.